Listed here are 25 T cell receptor beta chains from one sample, sequenced in a study of blood T cell repertoires in COVID-19. Assay used: immunoSEQ multiplex PCR; TCRdb lists only in-frame clones, some missing. The data hold about 100,000 clones, with nearly 90% observed a single time. Input material: peripheral blood. The origin of the receptors is a woman aged 55-69 years with acute or convalescent COVID-19.

The gene calls are TRBV19 and TRBJ2-5; possible D gene TRBD2, 5 bases. The CDR3 consists of 13 residues. CDR1 and CDR2 (germline): LNHDA, SQIVND (reference sequence). V lost 7 bases and J 3 bases, leaving 12 bases between the germline ends. The DNA for the CDR3 is TGTGCCAGTACCTCCGGACTCAAAGAGACCCAGTACTTC. Translated: CASTSGLKETQYF. The full variable domain, rest sourced from reference TRBV19 and TRBJ2-5, is DGGITQSPKYLFRKEGQNVTLSCEQNLNHDAMYWYRQDPGQGLRLIYYSQIVNDFQKGDIAEGYSVSREKKESFPLTVTSAQKNPTAFYLCASTSGLKETQYFGPGTRLLVL.

This clone has just one count. The chain links TRBV6-5 to TRBJ1-1; TRBD1 matches at 9 bases. The CDR3 has 13 residues. The germline CDR1 and CDR2 sequences are MNHEY and SVGAGI. V was pared by 11 bases and J by 5 bases, with 9 bases of the junction left unmatched. The chain's CDR3 is CAAKATGGTEAFF. The CDR3 region has the DNA TGTGCCGCCAAGGCGACAGGGGGTACTGAAGCTTTCTTT.

This sequence joins TRBV9 and TRBJ1-5; TRBD1 agrees at 7 bases. The CDR3 consists of 17 residues. Germline CDR1 is SGDLS and CDR2 is YYNGEE. Trimming cost V 5 bases and J 0 bases; bases outside gene matches: 11. The CDR3 DNA reads TGTGCCAGCAGAGAGGGACAGCCTCTCTATAGCAATCAGCCCCAGCATTTT. Encoded protein: CASREGQPLYSNQPQHF.

The rearrangement uses TRBV3-1 (or the pseudogene TRBV3-2) and TRBJ1-1; the match to TRBD1 covers 8 bases. The length of the CDR3 is 16 residues. J lost 1 base, V lost 0 bases, and 4 bases had no gene match. CDR1 is LGHDT and CDR2 is YNNKEL in the germline V gene (reference sequence). CDR3 residues: CASSQEDRVPNTEAFF. For the CDR3, the DNA is TGTGCCAGCAGCCAAGAGGACAGGGTGCCGAACACTGAAGCTTTCTTT.

The V gene is TRBV19, the J gene TRBJ1-1; a possible D gene is TRBD1 (6 bases). Germline V gene sequence: CDR1 LNHDA, CDR2 SQIVND (reference sequence). The V end was cut by 5 bases, the J end by 0 bases, with 13 bases between. CDR3 length: 15 residues. DNA for the CDR3: TGTGCCAGTAGTTCTCAGGGACACGTGAACACTGAAGCTTTCTTT. It codes for CASSSQGHVNTEAFF.

The V and J genes are TRBV6-5 and TRBJ2-7; the D gene is possibly TRBD1 (6 bases). The CDR3 contains 15 residues. CDR1 and CDR2 from the germline V gene are MNHEY and SVGAGI. The V and J ends lost 0 bases and 4 bases respectively, with 13 bases between them. CDR3 in amino acids: CASSYSTGKGYEQYF. In DNA, the CDR3 is TGTGCCAGCAGTTACTCAACAGGGAAGGGTTACGAGCAGTACTTC.

Only one count was recorded for this clone. The V and J genes are TRBV28 and TRBJ2-2, with D possibly matching TRBD1 (6 bases). V gave up 3 bases and J gave up 4 bases, with 15 bases separating them. In germline, CDR1 is MDHEN, CDR2 SYDVKM. The CDR3 totals 16 residues. This chain's CDR3 is CASSLATGSFTGELFF. DNA for the CDR3: TGTGCCAGCAGTTTGGCGACAGGCTCTTTCACCGGGGAGCTGTTTTTT.

The J gene is TRBJ2-1, the V gene TRBV6-2 or TRBV6-3; D is unclear. Germline assignment: CDR1 MNHEY and CDR2 SVGEGT. The CDR3 has 16 residues. V gave up 4 bases and J gave up 0 bases, with 13 bases separating them. CDR3 in DNA: TGTGCCAGCAGTTTCTACGCTGCGAGCTCCTACAATGAGCAGTTCTTC. This codes for CASSFYAASSYNEQFF.

Only one count was recorded for this clone. This chain uses TRBV5-6 with TRBJ2-5, with D possibly TRBD2 on 5 matching bases. Between the trimmed V and J ends, which lost 0 bases and 4 bases, there was a span of 16 bases. This CDR3 contains 16 residues. Germline values: CDR1 SGHDT, CDR2 YYEEEE. CDR3 DNA sequence: TGTGCCAGCAGCTTGGGGAGGCGGATCGCAGTAGAGACCCAGTACTTC. It yields the protein CASSLGRRIAVETQYF.

The chain couples TRBV23-1 to TRBJ1-4; D gene ambiguous. TRBV23-1 is filed as an ORF, its function uncertain. Trimming took off 4 bases at V and 7 bases at J, with 16 bases between the two ends. The CDR3 runs 15 residues. The CDR3 region is CASSRLGALREKLFF. CDR3 DNA sequence: TGCGCCAGCAGTCGACTCGGTGCTCTTCGTGAAAAACTGTTTTTT.

V and J are TRBV6-5 and TRBJ2-2; 8 bases agree with TRBD1. Per the germline V gene, CDR1 is MNHEY and CDR2 is SVGAGI. V was pared by 2 bases and J by 6 bases, with 2 bases of the junction left unmatched. The CDR3 covers 14 residues. CDR3 sequence (DNA): TGTGCCAGCAGTTACCAGGGGGCAGCCGGGGAGCTGTTTTTT. Protein sequence: CASSYQGAAGELFF.

This chain connects TRBV29-1 to TRBJ2-5; 8 bases match TRBD2. The V segment lost 4 bases and the J segment 4 bases; nucleotides outside the gene matches: 2. The CDR3 runs to 12 residues. CDR1 is SQVTM, CDR2 ANQGSEA, per germline. This chain's CDR3 is CSVALAGETQYF. CDR3 nucleotide sequence: TGCAGCGTTGCCCTAGCGGGAGAGACCCAGTACTTC. Combining the CDR3 with reference TRBV29-1 and TRBJ2-5 gives the whole variable domain SAVISQKPSRDICQRGTSLTIQCQVDSQVTMMFWYRQQPGQSLTLIATANQGSEATYESGFVIDKFPISRPNLTFSTLTVSNMSPEDSSIYLCSVALAGETQYFGPGTRLLVL.

This clone was observed a handful of times. This chain connects TRBV19 to TRBJ1-5, with no clear D. Trimming took off 4 bases at V and 2 bases at J, with 12 bases between the two ends. This CDR3 region has 15 residues. CDR1 is LNHDA and CDR2 is SQIVND in the germline V gene (reference sequence). The CDR3 reads CASSSRVNGNQPQHF. In DNA, the CDR3 is TGTGCCAGTAGTAGCCGGGTTAATGGCAATCAGCCCCAGCATTTT.

The chain couples TRBV20-1 to TRBJ2-5; D possibly corresponds to TRBD2 (5 bases). Germline V lookup: CDR1 DFQATT, CDR2 SNEGSKA (reference sequence). This CDR3 region has 16 residues. The V gene lost 3 bases and the J gene lost 0 bases, with 17 bases spanning the gap. The CDR3 region is CSASPPSGKNQETQYF. CDR3 DNA sequence: TGCAGTGCTAGTCCGCCCAGCGGCAAGAACCAAGAGACCCAGTACTTC.

The chain links TRBV2 to TRBJ2-2; TRBD2 aligns across 14 bases. The germline gives CDR1 SNHLY, CDR2 FYNNEI. The CDR3 is 20 amino acids. With 5 bases clipped from V and 4 bases from J, the junction kept 15 bases outside the gene matches. The DNA for the CDR3 is TGTGCCAGCAGTTCCGACAGGGGGAGACTAGCGGGAGGGCGCACCGGGGAGCTGTTTTTT. Residues: CASSSDRGRLAGGRTGELFF. The full variable domain, rest sourced from reference TRBV2 and TRBJ2-2, is EPEVTQTPSHQVTQMGQEVILRCVPISNHLYFYWYRQILGQKVEFLVSFYNNEISEKSEIFDDQFSVERPDGSNFTLKIRSTKLEDSAMYFCASSSDRGRLAGGRTGELFFGEGSRLTVL.

The chain recombines TRBV3-1 (or the pseudogene TRBV3-2) with TRBJ2-2; 13 nucleotides match TRBD2. This CDR3 region has 17 residues. Germline CDR1 is LGHDT and CDR2 is YNNKEL (reference sequence). Trimming took 4 bases from V and 3 from J; bases not matched to a gene: 5. In nucleotides, the CDR3 is TGTGCCAGCAGCCCTCGGACTAGCGGGAGAGACACCGGGGAGCTGTTTTTT. It encodes CASSPRTSGRDTGELFF.

The chain carries TRBV27 and TRBJ1-3; D not resolved. V was clipped by 8 bases and J by 0 bases, with 17 bases between them. The CDR3 length is 16 residues. The germline V gene has CDR1 MNHEY and CDR2 SMNVEV (reference sequence). The CDR3 loop reads CASGTIGRSSGNTIYF. The DNA of the CDR3 is TGTGCCAGCGGAACGATCGGGAGGAGCTCTGGAAACACCATATATTTT.

V and J are TRBV2 and TRBJ2-2, with D tentatively TRBD1 (6 bases). The V and J ends lost 6 bases and 5 bases respectively, with 16 bases between them. The CDR3 totals 15 residues. Germline V CDR1 and CDR2: SNHLY, FYNNEI. CDR3 nucleotide sequence: TGTGCCAGCAGCAACAGGGCTCAGAGAACCGGGGAGCTGTTTTTT. Translating gives CASSNRAQRTGELFF.

V and J are TRBV6-5 and TRBJ1-5; D remains unclear. V lost 7 bases, J lost 3 bases, and 16 bases lay in between. The CDR3 sequence is 15 residues long. From germline, CDR1 is MNHEY and CDR2 SVGAGI. CDR3 protein: CASTTLRGFNQPQHF. CDR3 bases: TGTGCCAGCACTACGCTCCGGGGTTTCAATCAGCCCCAGCATTTT.

In DNA, the CDR3 is TGCAGCGTTGCTAGCGGGAGGGCCGTATTAGAGCAGTTCTTC. As protein: CSVASGRAVLEQFF. The rearrangement joins TRBV29-1 to TRBJ2-1; 12 bases match TRBD2. V lost 4 bases, J lost 10 bases, and 8 bases stayed unmatched. This CDR3 region has 14 residues. The germline V gene has CDR1 SQVTM and CDR2 ANQGSEA.

The CDR3 DNA follows: TGCAGTGTGCGGGGGCTTGAGACCCAGTACTTC. Translation gives CSVRGLETQYF. The genes are TRBV20-1 and TRBJ2-5, with TRBD2 as a possible D gene (7 bases). CDR1 is DFQATT and CDR2 is SNEGSKA in the germline V gene (reference sequence). The CDR3 spans 11 residues. Trimming took 7 bases from V and 5 from J, leaving 11 bases between them.

This chain connects TRBV11-3 to TRBJ2-2, with 9 bases fitting TRBD2. The CDR3 has 19 residues. Germline lookup yields CDR1 SGHNT and CDR2 YENEEA. The junction had 9 bases not matched to a gene; V was cut back by 1 base and J by 0 bases. The DNA for the CDR3 is TGTGCCAGCAGCTTAGTAACTCTGGCGGGAGGGCCGAACACCGGGGAGCTGTTTTTT. It yields the protein CASSLVTLAGGPNTGELFF. The full variable domain, completed using reference TRBV11-3 and TRBJ2-2, is EAGVVQSPRYKIIEKKQPVAFWCNPISGHNTLYWYLQNLGQGPELLIRYENEEAVDDSQLPKDRFSAERLKGVDSTLKIQPAELGDSAVYLCASSLVTLAGGPNTGELFFGEGSRLTVL.

The chain uses TRBV10-3 and TRBJ2-7, with D perhaps matching TRBD2 (5 bases). CDR3 length equals 14 residues. CDR1 is ENHRY and CDR2 is SYGVKD in the germline V gene. Trimming removed 10 bases at V and 6 bases at J, with 22 bases between. CDR3 nucleotide sequence: TGTGCCACCGCCCGTAGGACTGAGGAACCCGAGCAGTACTTC. Translating gives CATARRTEEPEQYF.

The chain uses TRBV28 and TRBJ2-7, with 7 bases identical to TRBD1. V dropped 6 bases and J dropped 3; count of bases not matched to a gene: 14. The CDR3 spans 16 residues. Germline V gene data show CDR1 as MDHEN and CDR2 as SYDVKM. This CDR3 reads CASRPLRDSDLYEQYF. The DNA of the CDR3 is TGTGCCAGCAGACCACTCCGGGACAGTGACCTCTACGAGCAGTACTTC.

The sample holds a few counts of this clone. V gene TRBV18 combines with J gene TRBJ1-5; possible D gene TRBD1, 6 bases. CDR1 is KGHSH and CDR2 is LQKENI in the germline V gene. There are 14 residues in the CDR3. The ends were cut back, 1 base at V and 4 bases at J, with 8 bases in the middle. The CDR3 protein is CASSPRQGNQPQHF. CDR3 nucleotide sequence: TGTGCCAGCTCACCACGGCAGGGGAATCAGCCCCAGCATTTT.